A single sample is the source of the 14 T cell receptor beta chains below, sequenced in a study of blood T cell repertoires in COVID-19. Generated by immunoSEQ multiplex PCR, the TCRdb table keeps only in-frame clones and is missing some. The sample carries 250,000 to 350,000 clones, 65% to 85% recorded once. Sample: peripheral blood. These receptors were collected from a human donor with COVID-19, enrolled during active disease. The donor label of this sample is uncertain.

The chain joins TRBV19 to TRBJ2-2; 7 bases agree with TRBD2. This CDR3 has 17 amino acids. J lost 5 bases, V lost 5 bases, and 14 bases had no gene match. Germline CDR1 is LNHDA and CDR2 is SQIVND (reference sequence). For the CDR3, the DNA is TGTGCCAGTAGTTGGTCGATAGGACTAGAACGGACCGGGGAGCTGTTTTTT. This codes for CASSWSIGLERTGELFF.

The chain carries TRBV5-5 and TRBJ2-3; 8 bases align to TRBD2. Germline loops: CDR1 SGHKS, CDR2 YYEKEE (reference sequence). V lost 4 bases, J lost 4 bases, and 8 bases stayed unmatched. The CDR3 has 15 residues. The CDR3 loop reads CASSPGWTSPDTQYF. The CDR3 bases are TGTGCCAGCAGCCCGGGATGGACTAGCCCAGATACGCAGTATTTT.

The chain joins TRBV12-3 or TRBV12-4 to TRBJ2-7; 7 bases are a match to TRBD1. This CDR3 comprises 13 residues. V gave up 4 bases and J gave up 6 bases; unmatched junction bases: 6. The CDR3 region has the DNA TGTGCCAGCAGTTCCGAGGACAGGCGCGAGCAGTACTTC. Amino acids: CASSSEDRREQYF.

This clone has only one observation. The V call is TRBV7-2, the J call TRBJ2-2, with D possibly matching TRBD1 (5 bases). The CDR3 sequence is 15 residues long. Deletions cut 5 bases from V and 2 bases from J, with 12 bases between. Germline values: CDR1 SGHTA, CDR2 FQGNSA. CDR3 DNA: TGTGCCAGCAGCCAGGGTCGGCTAAACACCGGGGAGCTGTTTTTT. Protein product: CASSQGRLNTGELFF.

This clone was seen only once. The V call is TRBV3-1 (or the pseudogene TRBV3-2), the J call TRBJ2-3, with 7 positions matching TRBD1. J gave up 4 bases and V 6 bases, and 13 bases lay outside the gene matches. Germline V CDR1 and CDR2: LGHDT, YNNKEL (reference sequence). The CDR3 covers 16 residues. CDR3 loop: CASRSVGRGMSDTQYF. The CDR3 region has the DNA TGTGCCAGCAGGTCGGTGGGCAGGGGGATGTCAGATACGCAGTATTTT.

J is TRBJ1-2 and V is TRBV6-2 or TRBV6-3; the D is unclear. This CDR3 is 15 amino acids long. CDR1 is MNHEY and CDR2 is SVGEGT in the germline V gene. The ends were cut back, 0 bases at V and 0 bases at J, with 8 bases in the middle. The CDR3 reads CASSYSWQTNYGYTF. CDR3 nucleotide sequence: TGTGCCAGCAGTTACTCGTGGCAGACTAACTATGGCTACACCTTC.

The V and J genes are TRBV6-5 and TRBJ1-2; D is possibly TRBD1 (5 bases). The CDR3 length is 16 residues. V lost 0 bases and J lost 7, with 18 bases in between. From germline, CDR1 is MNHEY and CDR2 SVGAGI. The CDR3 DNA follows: TGTGCCAGCAGTTACTCGAGTAGGAGGGGATCCGGTGGCTACACCTTC. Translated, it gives CASSYSSRRGSGGYTF.

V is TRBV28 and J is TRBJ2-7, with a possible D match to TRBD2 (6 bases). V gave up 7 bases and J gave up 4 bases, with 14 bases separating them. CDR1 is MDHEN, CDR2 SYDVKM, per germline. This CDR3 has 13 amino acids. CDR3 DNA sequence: TGTGCCAGCACGACCGGGAGAGAATACGAGCAGTACTTC. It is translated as CASTTGREYEQYF.

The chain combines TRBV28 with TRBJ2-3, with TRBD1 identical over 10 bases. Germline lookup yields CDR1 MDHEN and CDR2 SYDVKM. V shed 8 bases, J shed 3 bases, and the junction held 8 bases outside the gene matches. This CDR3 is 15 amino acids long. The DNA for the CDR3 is TGTGCCAGCTCGAGAGGGGGACAGGGGACAGATACGCAGTATTTT. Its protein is CASSRGGQGTDTQYF. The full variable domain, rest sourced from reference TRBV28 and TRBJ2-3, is DVKVTQSSRYLVKRTGEKVFLECVQDMDHENMFWYRQDPGLGLRLIYFSYDVKMKEKGDIPEGYSVSREKKERFSLILESASTNQTSMYLCASSRGGQGTDTQYFGPGTRLTVL.

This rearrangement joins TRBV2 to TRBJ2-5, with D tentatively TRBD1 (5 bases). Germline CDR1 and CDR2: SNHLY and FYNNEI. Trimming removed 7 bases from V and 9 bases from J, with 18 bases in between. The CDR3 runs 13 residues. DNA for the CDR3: TGTGCCAGCACCCCTTTGGGGATAGGGGCCCAGTACTTC. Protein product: CASTPLGIGAQYF. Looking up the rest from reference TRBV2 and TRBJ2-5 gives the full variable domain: EPEVTQTPSHQVTQMGQEVILRCVPISNHLYFYWYRQILGQKVEFLVSFYNNEISEKSEIFDDQFSVERPDGSNFTLKIRSTKLEDSAMYFCASTPLGIGAQYFGPGTRLLVL.

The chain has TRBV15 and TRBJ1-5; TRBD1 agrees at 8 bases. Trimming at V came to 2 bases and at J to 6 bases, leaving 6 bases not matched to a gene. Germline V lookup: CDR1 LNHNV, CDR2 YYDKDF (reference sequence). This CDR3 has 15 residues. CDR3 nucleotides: TGTGCCACCAGCAGATACCGGACAGGGCGTCAGCCCCAGCATTTT. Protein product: CATSRYRTGRQPQHF.

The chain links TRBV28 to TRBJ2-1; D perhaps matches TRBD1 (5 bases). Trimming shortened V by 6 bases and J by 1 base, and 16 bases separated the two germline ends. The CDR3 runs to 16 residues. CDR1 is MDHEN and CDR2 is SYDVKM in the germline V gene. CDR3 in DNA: TGTGCCAGCAGCACCATAGCAGGGTTGTCCTACAATGAGCAGTTCTTC. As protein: CASSTIAGLSYNEQFF. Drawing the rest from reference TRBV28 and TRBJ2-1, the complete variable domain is DVKVTQSSRYLVKRTGEKVFLECVQDMDHENMFWYRQDPGLGLRLIYFSYDVKMKEKGDIPEGYSVSREKKERFSLILESASTNQTSMYLCASSTIAGLSYNEQFFGPGTRLTVL.

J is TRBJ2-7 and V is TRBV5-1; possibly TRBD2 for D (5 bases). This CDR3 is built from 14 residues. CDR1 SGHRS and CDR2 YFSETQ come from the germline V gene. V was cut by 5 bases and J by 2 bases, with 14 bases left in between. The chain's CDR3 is CASSNPSTTYEQYF. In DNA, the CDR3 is TGCGCCAGCAGTAACCCCTCGACTACCTACGAGCAGTACTTC. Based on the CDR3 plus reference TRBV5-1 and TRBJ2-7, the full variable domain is KAGVTQTPRYLIKTRGQQVTLSCSPISGHRSVSWYQQTPGQGLQFLFEYFSETQRNKGNFPGRFSGRQFSNSRSEMNVSTLELGDSALYLCASSNPSTTYEQYFGPGTRLTVT.

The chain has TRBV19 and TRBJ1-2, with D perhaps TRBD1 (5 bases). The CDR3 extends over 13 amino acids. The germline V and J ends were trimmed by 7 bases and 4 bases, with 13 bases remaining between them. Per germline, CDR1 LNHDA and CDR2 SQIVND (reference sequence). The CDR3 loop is CASTKTASYGYTF. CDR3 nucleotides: TGTGCCAGTACGAAGACAGCTTCCTATGGCTACACCTTC.